This T cell receptor beta chain appears in the sequencing data of a study of T cell responses to AZD1222 COVID-19 vaccine. Findings and caveats of the study: In all cases, repertoires were sampled only after the peak T cell response. Spike-specific TCR breadth rose after two AZD1222 doses, and depth rose as well. Donors, mostly white British, included more females; clonal diversity was possibly underestimated. Nearly half of spike-specific TCRs reportedly target variant regions that are unmutated in the B.1.351 and B.1.1.7 variants.

Using immunoSEQ multiplex PCR, the repertoire was profiled, and TCRdb retains in-frame clones only, with some absent. The repertoire holds 140,000 or so clones, with 88% as singletons. Worth noting for this clone: Its cognate antigen is unknown.

The sequence came from an adult who received the MenACWY meningococcal vaccine as a control. The sample consisted of peripheral blood, taken 28 days after the second dose of the MenACWY control vaccine.

This CDR3 reads CASGGQGAESTEAFF. The CDR3 nucleotides are TGTGCCAGCGGGGGACAGGGGGCGGAGAGCACTGAAGCTTTCTTT. The gene calls are TRBV28 and TRBJ1-1; TRBD1 matches 12 bases. The junction had 8 bases not matched to a gene; V was cut back by 8 bases and J by 4 bases. Germline V CDR1 and CDR2: MDHEN, SYDVKM. The CDR3 sequence is 15 residues long.